This T cell receptor beta chain is from a study of PD-1 blockade in classical Hodgkin lymphoma (dated by TCRdb to 2018 to 2021). Regarding the study in general: Nivolumab dosing was 3 mg/kg intravenously every 2 weeks, continuing until either disease progression or unacceptable toxicity. To define a peripheral blood immune signature of response to PD-1 blockade in classical Hodgkin lymphoma, the study combined TCR beta sequencing with CyTOF. Study-wide findings and limitations: By C4D1, a significant rise was seen in CD4+ TCR diversity but not in CD8+ TCR diversity (p=0.0027 vs p=0.16), and the rise was most apparent among complete responders (p=0.02). Only a single clinical trial cohort was studied, and what caused the repertoire differences, possibly disease activity or prior therapy, remained undefined. Among trial patients, those achieving complete response had baseline diversity similar to that of newly diagnosed patients, while diversity was significantly lower in partial responders and progressors. Baseline TCR diversity was reported to be lower in newly diagnosed patients than in healthy donors and to be lower still in relapsed/refractory patients. Diversity was lower in patients who began nivolumab less than 1 year after ASCT, so these patients were left out of later analyses to avoid confounding by immune reconstitution.

The Qiagen DNeasy kit was used to extract genomic DNA from unsorted PBMCs and from the negatively selected CD4+ and CD8+ fractions. TCR beta CDR3 regions were subjected to amplification by immunoSEQ multiplex PCR with primers that anneal to V and J segments. Amplification bias was minimized using a synthetic immune receptor repertoire, and residual bias was removed computationally after sequencing. The source study handled its data this way. Custom Python scripts were used to quantify repertoire diversity as the Shannon entropy index. Unsorted, CD4+ and CD8+ repertoires were examined separately, except in combined analyses, for which CD4+ and CD8+ sequences were merged in silico. A clone was considered expanded if an increase in frequency of at least 2-fold after treatment relative to C1D1 was found, and a pseudocount of 0.5 was applied to clones undetected at baseline. Clones with 0 or 1 copy at C1D1 were classified as singleton clones, and clones with 2 or more copies were classified as non-singleton clones. Clones expanded in unsorted samples were assigned a CD4+, CD8+ or unknown annotation through matching of protein sequences in sorted samples from the same patient. Diversity changes from C1D1 to C4D1 were tested in paired samples using Wilcoxon tests. The source is immuneACCESS, and TCRdb retained only in-frame sequences with V and J called. Part of the clones is not carried over; for the studies checked, unresolved V genes explain less than half of this, and the remainder is unexplained. V, J and clone size were drawn from that table, and D and trimming were deduced from the DNA. For this sample the table gives 37,000 or so clones, of which roughly 88% were detected only once. Jointly, the top ten make up more than 6.5% of the sample.

V is cut back by 3 bases and J by 5 bases, with 9 bases in the junction unmatched. In the germline V gene (reference sequence), CDR1 corresponds to WNHNN and CDR2 to SYGVQD. The CDR3 numbers 15 residues from cysteine through phenylalanine. Kept here is only the CDR3 DNA, which spans 45 bases and is read in frame from base 1. This clone was seen a handful of times. Its antigen target is currently unknown. Per-base quality was not reported, and no clone a single base away is much larger than it. The intended sense of this specimen's time point label: cycle 2 day 1 (C2D1) of nivolumab. Every trial patient had relapsed following autologous stem cell transplantation, and prior brentuximab vedotin exposure was what differed among cohorts A, B and C. A total of fewer than 65 patients with relapsed/refractory classical Hodgkin lymphoma made up the trial cohort, and each patient's best overall response was complete response, partial response or progressive disease. In the multi-cohort phase II CheckMate 205 trial, trial patients received single-agent nivolumab. Best overall response was determined by an independent review committee according to the 2007 International Working Group response criteria. PBMCs from the trial were collected at three points: immediately before nivolumab initiation (C1D1), and during therapy at cycle 2 day 1 and cycle 4 day 1. Peripheral blood was collected in 8 mL Vacutainer Cell Preparation Tubes, from which PBMCs were isolated by centrifugation and then cryopreserved.

The receptor was isolated from a human donor with classical Hodgkin lymphoma. Sequenced material: peripheral blood mononuclear cells (PBMCs), taken before the second cycle of nivolumab. The chain is assembled from TRBV10-1 and TRBJ2-7, and 8 junction bases match TRBD1. The DNA sequence is as follows: TGCGCCAGCAGTGAAACCGGACAGGGTATTGACGAGCAGTACTTC. The encoded protein is CASSETGQGIDEQYF.